This TCR beta chain derives from a study of T cell responses to AZD1222 COVID-19 vaccine. Per the germline V gene, CDR1 is MNHEY and CDR2 is SVGAGI. The CDR3 runs 13 residues. With 6 bases removed from V and 5 bases from J, the gap between germline ends came to 11 bases. This table comes from immunoSEQ multiplex PCR, and its TCRdb copy is limited to in-frame clones, with some not included. The data contain 180,000 or so clones, about 92% of them seen just once; the ten biggest clones take up 1% to 1.5%. This clonotype was obtained from an adult who received the AZD1222 COVID-19 vaccine. The chain is built from TRBV6-5 and TRBJ1-5; TRBD1 might be the D (5 bases). The material sequenced was peripheral blood, taken 28 days after the second AZD1222 dose. The CDR3 DNA reads TGTGCCAGCAGGCCAGGGTTATATCAGCCCCAGCATTTT. It yields the protein CASRPGLYQPQHF.